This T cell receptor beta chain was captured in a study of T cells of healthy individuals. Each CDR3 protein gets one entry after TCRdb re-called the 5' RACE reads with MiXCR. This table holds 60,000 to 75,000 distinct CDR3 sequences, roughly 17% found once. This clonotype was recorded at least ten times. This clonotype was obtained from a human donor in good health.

The DNA of the CDR3 is TGTGCCAGCAGCCCTTTGCCCGGGGAGAATTCACCCCTCCACTTT. This codes for CASSPLPGENSPLHF. The V call is TRBV28, the J call TRBJ1-6; D ambiguous. This CDR3 is 15 amino acids long. CDR1 is MDHEN and CDR2 is SYDVKM in the germline V gene. Trimming stripped 6 bases from V and 7 bases from J, with 16 bases between.